This T cell receptor (beta chain) was observed in a study of T cells in Graves' hyperthyroidism and ophthalmopathy. On the study more broadly: Before any treatment, at initial diagnosis, peripheral blood was collected.

This CDR3 has 12 residues. The ends were cut back, 10 bases at V and 9 bases at J, with 16 bases in the middle. In germline, CDR1 is MDHEN, CDR2 SYDVKM. Study-wide points: Among clonotypes expanded in thyroid above 0.001, most were also found in blood. A model using 13 V-J features told ophthalmopathy apart from stable hyperthyroidism.

Clinical symptoms, serum thyroxine and TRAb, thyroid ultrasound and orbital computed tomography were used for the diagnoses. Amplified TCR beta CDR3 regions derived from RNA transcripts. When the TCR CDR3 underwent first-round RT-PCR, the HTBI primer set was used. From the multiplex PCR reads, TCRdb called clonotypes with MiXCR, one entry per CDR3 protein. This table has a few hundred thousand distinct CDR3 sequences, 15% to 20% appearing once. This clonotype occurred many times. No antigen is known for it. This TCR was recovered from a woman aged 40-49 years with Graves' ophthalmopathy. Input material: blood. V is TRBV28 and J is TRBJ2-4, with D possibly being TRBD2 (5 bases). The chain's CDR3 is CATFRAGGIQYF. The CDR3 coding sequence is TGTGCCACTTTTAGGGCGGGTGGCATTCAGTACTTC.